This TCR beta chain originates from a study of blood T cells in healthy people across ages. The use of a sample-barcoded 5' primer and a J-beta primer mix characterized a second PCR of about 7 to 12 cycles. TCRdb called the 5' RACE reads again in MiXCR, with one record for every CDR3 protein. The sample records about 1 million distinct CDR3 sequences, almost 25% being singletons. The V gene's germline CDR1 is MNHEY and CDR2 SMNVEV (reference sequence). With 3 bases clipped from V and 5 bases from J, the junction kept 4 bases outside the gene matches. This CDR3 has 14 residues. This same sample was also part of a study on T cells of mothers and their children. This second report adds: Second-round PCR products received sample barcodes and 2-4 random nucleotides from the M1S primer.

This chain uses TRBV27 with TRBJ2-5; 9 nucleotides align to TRBD2. This clonotype was sampled from a girl aged 2 to 10 in good health. Sequencing input: blood. The CDR3 region is CASSFALAGETQYF. The CDR3 DNA sequence: TGTGCCAGCAGTTTTGCTCTAGCGGGGGAGACCCAGTACTTC.